In its sample, the clone carrying this TCR beta chain was seen a few times. Its antigen is not known. It was 5'RACE with constant-segment primers that produced the TCR alpha and TCR beta cDNA libraries, which carried sample barcodes and UMIs. TCRdb re-called the 5' RACE reads with MiXCR, one entry per CDR3 protein. The table lists tens of thousands of distinct CDR3 sequences, approximately 15% of them singletons, with 30% to 35% in the top ten. These data belong to a study of T-cell memory formation after mild COVID-19. Study-level points and caveats: The study detected some responding clones in pre-infection memory, suggesting cross-reactive memory joined. For second-wave clones that peaked at day 37, SARS-CoV-2 specificity went unverified.

The germline V gene has CDR1 SEHNR and CDR2 FQNEAQ (reference sequence). The CDR3 sequence is 12 residues long. V was trimmed by 0 bases and J by 6 bases, leaving 6 bases between them. V gene TRBV7-9 combines with J gene TRBJ2-7; D is uncertain. Source material: PBMCs or a T cell subset sorted from them (not recorded which). This TCR came from an adult woman who had mild COVID-19 (a few samples of this study predate the infection). Cell type and time point are not known. CDR3 bases: TGTGCCAGCAGCTTAGCGCCGGGCGAGCAGTACTTC. Its protein is CASSLAPGEQYF.